This entry lists 3 T cell receptor beta chains sequenced from one sample in a study of T-cell reconstitution after alpha-beta-depleted transplantation in children. The library targeted TCRbeta and was prepared with unique molecular identifiers. MiXCR, applied by TCRdb to the PCR reads, yields one record per CDR3 protein. The sample lists about 50,000 distinct CDR3 sequences; less than 6% were seen once. This material consisted of PBMCs, mostly from graft donor cells, taken 60 days after TCRalphabeta/CD19-depleted stem cell transplant. The receptors were gathered from a female patient aged 2 to 10 who had a stem cell transplant for aplastic anemia, so the T cells may come from the graft donor.

V and J are TRBV7-2 and TRBJ2-7; 10 nucleotides align to TRBD1. The CDR3 runs 15 residues. The V gene end was trimmed by 5 bases and the J gene end by 4 bases; junction bases not matched to a gene: 8. From germline, CDR1 is SGHTA and CDR2 FQGNSA. CDR3 loop: CASSQTTGGEYEQYF. CDR3 sequence (DNA): TGTGCCAGCAGCCAAACGACAGGGGGCGAATACGAGCAGTACTTC.

This clonotype was observed at least ten times. The chain recombines TRBV7-8 with TRBJ2-1; D may correspond to TRBD1 or TRBD2 (5 bases each). The CDR3 is made up of 16 amino acids. V gave up 0 bases and J gave up 5 bases, with 14 bases separating them. Germline V gene sequence: CDR1 SGHVS, CDR2 FQNEAQ. CDR3 loop: CASSLAPGPRNNEQFF. Written as DNA, the CDR3 is TGTGCCAGCAGCTTAGCGCCGGGACCCCGGAACAATGAGCAGTTCTTC.

A single count supports this clonotype. This chain uses TRBV7-8 with TRBJ2-3; TRBD2 aligns across 14 bases. Germline trimming cut 7 bases from V and 2 bases from J; bases unmatched to any gene: 11. Germline V gene sequence: CDR1 SGHVS, CDR2 FQNEAQ. This CDR3 spans 18 amino acids. The CDR3 is CASNSGLAGGRSTDTQYF. The DNA of the CDR3 is TGTGCCAGCAACTCAGGACTAGCGGGGGGACGCTCCACAGATACGCAGTATTTT.